This T cell receptor beta chain was sequenced in a study of T cells in Graves' hyperthyroidism and ophthalmopathy. General study results and limits: The model predicted ophthalmopathy a median approximately six months before onset. Ophthalmopathy stood apart from stable hyperthyroidism in a 13 V-J model.

Blood was sampled at initial diagnosis of hyperthyroidism, prior to onset of any ophthalmopathy symptoms. The authors obtained PBMCs from around 10 ml of fresh peripheral blood. A remark on this clonotype: Its antigen is unidentified.

TCR beta CDR3 region amplification was performed from RNA transcripts. TCR CDR3 underwent first-round RT-PCR with the HTBI primer set. TCRdb independently ran MiXCR on the multiplex PCR reads; one entry per CDR3 protein. The sample holds 250,000 to 300,000 distinct CDR3 sequences, roughly 15% seen once. Unmatched junction bases numbered 4, after V lost 4 bases and J lost 7 bases. Looked up from germline, CDR1 is LGHDT and CDR2 is YNNKEL (reference sequence). The CDR3 has 13 residues. The clonotype was recovered from a woman aged 40 to 50 with Graves' hyperthyroidism that later progressed to Graves' ophthalmopathy. The chain recombines TRBV3-1 with TRBJ1-1; TRBD1 matches 9 bases. Specimen: blood. The CDR3 sequence is CASSLTGGVEAFF. DNA of the CDR3: TGTGCCAGCAGCCTCACAGGGGGCGTTGAAGCTTTCTTT.